This T cell receptor beta chain was sequenced in a study of T cell responses to AZD1222 COVID-19 vaccine. Study-level findings and limits: White British donors predominated, females outnumbered males, and clonal diversity was possibly underestimated.

With regard to this clone: Its antigen is not known.

The CDR3 loop spans 14 amino acids. V was pared by 4 bases and J by 5 bases, with 14 bases between. Germline V gene data show CDR1 as SNHLY and CDR2 as FYNNEI. The assay was immunoSEQ multiplex PCR, and TCRdb's table has in-frame clones only and misses some. In the table there are around 130,000 clones, around 92% of which are singletons. The clonotype was recovered from an adult who received the AZD1222 COVID-19 vaccine. The chain couples TRBV2 to TRBJ1-2; D remains unclear. The specimen comprised peripheral blood, sampled 28 days after the second AZD1222 dose. The chain's CDR3 is CASSAPFSPYGYTF. CDR3 DNA: TGTGCCAGCAGTGCCCCCTTCAGTCCATATGGCTACACCTTC.